This TCR beta chain comes out of a study of cytomegalovirus exposure and HLA in healthy donors (dated by TCRdb to 2015 to 2018). In the study overall: According to an earlier analysis of a few hundred of the donors, roughly 180 million T cells yielded over 90 million unique TCR beta sequences and 276 Gb of sequence data. The genetic ancestry cluster associated with self-reported Caucasian donors included 81% of the roughly 380 genotyped donors. On average, about 240,000 unique TCR beta nucleotide sequences were sequenced per donor among 398 genotyped donors of the cohort, with roughly 20% of those sequences being non-productive. The study profiled the T cell repertoires of more than 500 subjects by immunosequencing and related them to cytomegalovirus serostatus. Donor age, sex, ethnicity and CMV serostatus were collected together with the repertoire data. High-throughput TCR immunosequencing, statistical association of individual TCRs with disease status, and machine learning were combined to predict cytomegalovirus infection status. Around 300 gigabases of sequencing data and tens of millions of unique TCR sequences were included in an early release covering about 700 HLA-typed donors. A later genetic analysis took genome-wide SNP genotypes for about three fifths of the 666 donors and used that subset as a discovery cohort. Both class I and class II loci were covered by HLA typing, at four-digit resolution. In addition to the first cohort of approximately 670 subjects, a separate validation cohort of over 90 different subjects was used. Roughly 5 DR-DQ haplotypes were handled as single units for association and clustering, since linkage in the cohort was strong. Rather than drawing on any new phenotypic data, the later analysis identified candidate immune exposures from TCR beta sequences and the way those sequences occurred across donors. The number of donors typed differed by locus, with about 629-630 for A, B, C, DRB1 and DQB1, around 560 for DQA1, 600 to 610 for DPA1, and about 450 for DPB1. To decide whether each TCR beta V gene segment behaved as functional or pseudogenic, an earlier analysis of fewer than 750 of the donors relied on high-throughput TCR beta sequencing. To study patterns of TCR occurrence, a later analysis re-analyzed previously published TCR beta repertoires from around 670 donors and added high-resolution HLA genotyping. The aim of the study was to test whether cataloging public T cell receptors could identify signatures of past pathogen exposure. All discovery cohort repertoires had been generated using a single sequencing platform. General findings and caveats noted by the study authors: The authors suggested that the approach could potentially be generalized to other disease states and immunological phenotypes. In a later analysis, TCR association rates were found to vary across HLA loci, with the most associated TCRs seen for DRB1 alleles and the fewest for HLA-C alleles. In the study, around 160 TCR beta chains were listed as associated with cytomegalovirus. In a later genetic analysis, fewer N-insertions in productive TCRs were reported among donors in an Asian-associated ancestry cluster than the approximately 710-donor mean. Roughly uniform sequencing depth across donors was assumed in presence/absence analyses, although this assumption may not hold. A further reported finding was that TCR beta sequences accurately predicted the HLA-A and HLA-B alleles for most subjects in the first cohort. A later analysis associated 16,951 TCR beta sequences with specific HLA alleles at a false discovery rate of 0.05. Compared with equally common non-associated chains, HLA-associated TCR beta chains in a later analysis were more clonally expanded and had lower generation probabilities. Because HLA typing was unavailable for some donors at each locus, only the typed subset was used in association tests. In an earlier analysis of around 500 of the donors, most TCR beta V segments appeared in productive rearrangements about 87% or about 30% of the time, broadly matching IMGT annotations. Most TCR sequences were observed very rarely across donors, whereas some public TCRs were present in many individuals. The sequencing pipeline was judged likely to have produced a cluster of highly shared sequence variants as a technical artifact. The earlier analysis of 587 of the donors excluded roughly 17 rarely observed V segments, including chromosome 9 orphons, because counts were too low. In this cohort, only TCR beta chains were sequenced, and detectable features were limited by the absence of alpha or paired-chain data. V-gene and J-gene trimming of TCR beta chains was associated with a missense DCLRE1C variant in a later genetic analysis, and the association was replicated in an independent cohort. Correlated functional status among segregating V segments might reflect linkage disequilibrium, but an unknown experimental factor could not be ruled out. Strong co-occurrence of HLA alleles, especially DR and DQ, made assigning TCR associations to individual alleles difficult. According to a later analysis, parvovirus B19, influenza, CMV and Epstein-Barr virus appeared linked to several top co-occurrence clusters. Some IMGT-functional V segments, including TRBV6-2 and TRBV6-3, could not be distinguished by the 87-base-pair reads and were therefore excluded. The classifier was reported to diagnose cytomegalovirus status with high specificity and sensitivity in both the original cohort and the validation cohort. In a later analysis, most CMV-associated TCR beta chains were found to appear HLA-restricted, with HLA associations seemingly driven largely by CMV exposure. In vitro tests confirmed that three of the cytomegalovirus-associated TCR beta chains recognize cytomegalovirus antigens. The only immune exposure information available for the cohort was CMV serostatus.

From the germline V gene (reference sequence), CDR1 is SGHNT and CDR2 is YYREEE. The CDR3, cysteine through phenylalanine, is 16 amino acids long. CDR3 DNA only is kept here, 48 bases in frame from base 1. Germline trimming: 3 bases from V, 0 bases from J; junction bases outside gene matches: 5. The cohort was made up of approximately 700 healthy bone marrow donors. Cohort members were all nominally healthy when sampled, although unrecorded immune exposures were likely present. The donor was CMV seropositive and belonged to the group of 250 to 300 seropositive cohort members. A peripheral blood sample was provided by each donor, and peripheral blood mononuclear cells were used for TCR beta sequencing. The Qiagen DNeasy Blood Extraction Kit was used to extract genomic DNA from the blood cell samples. The library relied on the immunoSEQ multiplex PCR assay. For the multiplex PCR, a mixture combining 60 forward primers for TCR Vbeta segments and 13 reverse primers for TCR Jbeta segments was used. The CDR3 region of rearranged TCR beta genes was amplified from genomic DNA by a multiplex PCR assay. The Illumina HiSeq System was used to sequence the amplified TCR beta libraries as 87-base-pair reads. Regarding the original processing steps: Across the 600 to 700 repertoires, a later analysis counted 80 million or so unique TCR beta chains, around 10 million of which were shared by at least two donors. A nearest-neighbor algorithm error-corrected the raw reads and collapsed the reads into unique sequences, merging closely related sequences to remove PCR and sequencing errors. V, D and J gene segments were assigned by aligning CDR3 sequences to IMGT reference sequences. For a sequence to be retained, at least a six-nucleotide match to both a V gene segment and a J gene segment was required. A rearrangement was called productive if the CDR3 had no stop codons and remained in frame with V and J, and every other rearrangement was called non-productive. Following IMGT convention, CDR3 was defined as the stretch from the second conserved V-encoded cysteine to the conserved J-encoded phenylalanine. In an earlier analysis of 550 to 650 of the donors, sequences lacking an unambiguous match to a single V gene segment were excluded. In an earlier analysis of approximately 590 of the donors, V segments were called functional above 56.7% productive rearrangements and were called segregating when the between-donor standard deviation exceeded 5%. To diagnose cytomegalovirus status from the catalog of TCR beta chain sequences, a statistical classification framework was built. A later analysis assigned V and J genes by comparing TCR nucleotide sequences with IMGT/GENE-DB human TR gene sequences. Using the TCRdist pipeline, a later analysis assigned CDR3 sequences along with most-parsimonious VDJ recombination scenarios. In a later analysis, every TCR beta chain was defined by the combination of its CDR3 amino acid sequence and its V-gene family, and reads without a unique V-gene family were dropped. As a way to deal with suspected cross-contamination and a sequencing artifact, a later analysis dropped 500 to 700 nucleotide sequences that were highly shared and had low generation probability. A later analysis calculated a clonal expansion index for each public chain from normalized within-repertoire ranks of inferred template counts. In a later analysis, generation probabilities were computed using a VDJ recombination model fitted to out-of-frame rearrangements, and the results were checked against IGoR. In a later analysis, TCR-TCR, TCR-HLA and TCR-CMV co-occurrence was scored with hypergeometric tests, and a repertoire-size bias correction was applied to TCR pairs. False discovery rates were estimated in a later analysis by permuting HLA or CMV assignments 20 times. In a later analysis, co-occurring TCRs were grouped using DBSCAN, with TCRdist sequence similarity added in when clustering inside HLA-allele-positive subsets. For co-occurrence clustering, repertoires with fewer than 30,000 or more than 120,000 public chains were excluded, along with roughly 5 repertoires with anomalous nucleotide sharing. TCRdb took this table from immuneACCESS and kept in-frame rearrangements with V and J called. Such tables lack part of the clones; where checked against another copy, unresolved V genes explain under half of the gap, and the rest is unexplained. D and trimming come from the DNA, and the V and J calls and clone size come from that table. The sample data list 55,000 to 80,000 clones, and roughly 80% of these were observed just once. The ten largest clones represent about a fifth of the sample.

Remarks on this clone: It lacks a known antigen. No much larger clone exists at a distance of one base, and base qualities are not known.

The chain links TRBV5-4 with TRBJ2-2; a stretch of 7 junction bases matches TRBD1. The sequence derives from a woman between 25 and 40 years old in good health and CMV-seropositive. The sequencing input was PBMCs. CDR3 sequence: CASSSPGTANTGELFF. Here is the DNA: TGTGCCAGCAGCTCACCCGGGACAGCGAACACCGGGGAGCTGTTTTTT. With all but the CDR3 taken from the reference TRBV5-4 and TRBJ2-2 genes, the full variable domain is: ETGVTQSPTHLIKTRGQQVTLRCSSQSGHNTVSWYQQALGQGPQFIFQYYREEENGRGNFPPRFSGLQFPNYSSELNVNALELDDSALYLCASSSPGTANTGELFFGEGSRLTVL.